This TCR beta chain appears in the sequencing data of a study of T cell clonality in common variable immunodeficiency. Sequenced by immunoSEQ multiplex PCR; TCRdb stores in-frame clones only, minus some. The sample includes tens of thousands of clones, none of them occurring once. There are many counts of this clone. The read stops 3 residues short of the end of the CDR3; the missing end is completed from the germline J gene. Germline V gives CDR1 DFQATT, CDR2 SNEGSKA (reference sequence). The CDR3 loop spans 16 amino acids. V was clipped by 6 bases and J by 7 bases; unmatched bases: 14. The sample taken for sequencing was peripheral blood mononuclear cells. The gene calls are TRBV20-1 and TRBJ2-4; 11 nucleotides agree with TRBD2. The origin of this receptor is a person aged 18 to 70 in good health. CDR3: CSAYATTSGSGNIQYF. CDR3 DNA (partial): TGCAGTGCCTACGCAACCACTAGCGGGAGTGGGAACATT.